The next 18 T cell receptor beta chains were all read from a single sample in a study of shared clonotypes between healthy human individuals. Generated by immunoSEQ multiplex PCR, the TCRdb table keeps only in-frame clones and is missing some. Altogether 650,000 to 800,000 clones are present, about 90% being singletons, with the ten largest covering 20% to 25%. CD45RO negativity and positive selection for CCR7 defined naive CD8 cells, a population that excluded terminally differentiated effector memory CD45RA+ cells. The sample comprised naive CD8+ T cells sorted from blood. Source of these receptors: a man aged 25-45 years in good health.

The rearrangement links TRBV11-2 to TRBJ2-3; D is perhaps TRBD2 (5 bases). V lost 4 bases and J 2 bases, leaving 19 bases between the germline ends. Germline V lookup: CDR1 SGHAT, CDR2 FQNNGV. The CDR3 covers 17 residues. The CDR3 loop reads CASSYSRAGALTDTQYF. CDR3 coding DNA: TGTGCCAGCAGCTATAGTAGGGCGGGTGCCCTCACAGATACGCAGTATTTT.

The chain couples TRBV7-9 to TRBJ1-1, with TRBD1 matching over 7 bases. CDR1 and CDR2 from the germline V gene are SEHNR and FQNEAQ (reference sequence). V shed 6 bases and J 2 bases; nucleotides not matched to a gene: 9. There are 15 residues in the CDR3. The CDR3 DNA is TGTGCCAGCAGGGCAAGGGACAGCATTAACACTGAAGCTTTCTTT. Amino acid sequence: CASRARDSINTEAFF.

CDR3 amino acids: CASSEDPYGYTF. The CDR3 DNA reads TGTGCCAGCAGTGAAGACCCTTATGGCTACACCTTC. The V gene is TRBV6-1, the J gene TRBJ1-2; D not certain. Trimming removed 1 base from V and 5 bases from J, with 5 bases in between. Germline V gene data show CDR1 as MNHNS and CDR2 as SASEGT. There are 12 residues in the CDR3.

The CDR3 region has the DNA TGTGCCAGCAGCCTTACTGGGGGCGTGGAGCAGTTCTTC. This gives the protein CASSLTGGVEQFF. The chain recombines TRBV14 with TRBJ2-1; weak D call: TRBD1 (6 bases). The CDR3 length is 13 residues. The germline gives CDR1 SGHDN, CDR2 FVKESK. V lost 4 bases and J 10 bases, leaving 14 bases between the germline ends.

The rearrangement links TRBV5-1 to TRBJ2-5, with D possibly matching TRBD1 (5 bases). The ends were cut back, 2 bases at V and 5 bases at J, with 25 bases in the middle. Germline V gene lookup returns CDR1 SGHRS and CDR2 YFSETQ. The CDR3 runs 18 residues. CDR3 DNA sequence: TGCGCCAGCAGCTTTGGACAAATCGACCTTCTGGGTGGGGAGACCCAGTACTTC. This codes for CASSFGQIDLLGGETQYF.

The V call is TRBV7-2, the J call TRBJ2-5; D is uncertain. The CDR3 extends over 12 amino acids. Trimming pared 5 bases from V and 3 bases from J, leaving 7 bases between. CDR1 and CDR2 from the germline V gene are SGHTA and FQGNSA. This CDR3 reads CASSALEETQYF. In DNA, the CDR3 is TGTGCCAGCAGCGCCCTCGAAGAGACCCAGTACTTC.

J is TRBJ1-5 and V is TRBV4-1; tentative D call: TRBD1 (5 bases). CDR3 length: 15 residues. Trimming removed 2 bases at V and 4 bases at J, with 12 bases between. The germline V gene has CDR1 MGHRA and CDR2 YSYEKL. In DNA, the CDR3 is TGCGCCAGCAGCCAATGGTTGGGGGAAAATCAGCCCCAGCATTTT. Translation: CASSQWLGENQPQHF.

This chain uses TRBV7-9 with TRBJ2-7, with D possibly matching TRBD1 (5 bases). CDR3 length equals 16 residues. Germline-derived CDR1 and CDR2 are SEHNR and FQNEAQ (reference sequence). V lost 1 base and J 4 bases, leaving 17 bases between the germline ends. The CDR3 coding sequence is TGTGCCAGCAGCTTAGTGGGGATGGGGCCCTTTTACGAGCAGTACTTC. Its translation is CASSLVGMGPFYEQYF.

The CDR3 spells CASSLFLGQGDTEAFF. DNA of the CDR3: TGTGCCAGCAGCTTATTTCTCGGACAGGGGGACACTGAAGCTTTCTTT. The chain couples TRBV7-2 to TRBJ1-1; 10 positions match TRBD1. The CDR3 contains 16 residues. Looked up from germline, CDR1 is SGHTA and CDR2 is FQGNSA. V shed 2 bases, J shed 3 bases, and the junction held 6 bases outside the gene matches.

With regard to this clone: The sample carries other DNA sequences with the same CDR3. CDR3 DNA sequence: TGTGCCAGCAGCTTGGGACTAGCGTCCTACAATGAGCAGTTCTTC. Residues: CASSLGLASYNEQFF. The rearrangement joins TRBV7-6 to TRBJ2-1; the match to TRBD2 covers 10 bases. Trimming took 3 bases from V and 1 from J; bases not matched to a gene: 0. The CDR3 spans 15 residues. Per germline, CDR1 SGHVS and CDR2 FNYEAQ.

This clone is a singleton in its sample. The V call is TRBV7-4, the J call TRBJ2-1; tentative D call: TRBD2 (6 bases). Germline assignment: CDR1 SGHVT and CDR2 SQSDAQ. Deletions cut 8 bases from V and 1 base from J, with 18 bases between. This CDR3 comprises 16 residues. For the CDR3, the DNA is TGTGCCAGCCCCCGGGAGAGTGGGAGATCCTACAATGAGCAGTTCTTC. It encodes CASPRESGRSYNEQFF.

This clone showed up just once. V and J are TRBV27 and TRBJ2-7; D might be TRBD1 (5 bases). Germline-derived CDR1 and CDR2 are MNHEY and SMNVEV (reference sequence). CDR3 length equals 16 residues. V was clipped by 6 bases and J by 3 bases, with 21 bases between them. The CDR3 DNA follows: TGTGCCAGCAGGCCCACAGGACGGACACTCAACTACGAGCAGTACTTC. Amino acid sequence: CASRPTGRTLNYEQYF.

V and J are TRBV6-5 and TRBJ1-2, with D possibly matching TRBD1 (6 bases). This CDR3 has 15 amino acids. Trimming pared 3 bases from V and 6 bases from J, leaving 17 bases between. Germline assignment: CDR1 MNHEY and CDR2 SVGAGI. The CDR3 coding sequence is TGTGCCAGCAGTTATGGGGGGGGCCTTTTGGATGGCTACACCTTC. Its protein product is CASSYGGGLLDGYTF.

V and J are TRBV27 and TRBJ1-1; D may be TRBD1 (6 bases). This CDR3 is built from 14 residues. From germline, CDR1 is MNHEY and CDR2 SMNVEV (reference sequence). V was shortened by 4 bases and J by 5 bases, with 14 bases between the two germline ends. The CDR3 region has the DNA TGTGCCAGCAGTTCCAGACAGGAACAGACTGAAGCTTTCTTT. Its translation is CASSSRQEQTEAFF.

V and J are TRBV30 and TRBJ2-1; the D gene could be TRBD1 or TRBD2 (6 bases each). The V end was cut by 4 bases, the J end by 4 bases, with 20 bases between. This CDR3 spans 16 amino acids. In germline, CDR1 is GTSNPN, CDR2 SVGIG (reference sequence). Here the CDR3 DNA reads TGTGCCTGGACCCCGGGGGCTTACAGGGTTTACAATGAGCAGTTCTTC. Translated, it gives CAWTPGAYRVYNEQFF. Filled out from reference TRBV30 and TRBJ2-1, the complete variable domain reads SQTIHQWPATLVQPVGSPLSLECTVEGTSNPNLYWYRQAAGRGLQLLFYSVGIGQISSEVPQNLSASRPQDRQFILSSKKLLLSDSGFYLCAWTPGAYRVYNEQFFGPGTRLTVL.

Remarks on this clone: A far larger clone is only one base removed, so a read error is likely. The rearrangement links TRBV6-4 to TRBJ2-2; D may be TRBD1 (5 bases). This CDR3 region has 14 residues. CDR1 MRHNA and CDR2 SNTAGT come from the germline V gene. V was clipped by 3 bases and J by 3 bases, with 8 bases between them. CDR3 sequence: CASSEGPDTGELFF. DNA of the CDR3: TGTGCCAGCAGTGAGGGGCCAGACACCGGGGAGCTGTTTTTT.

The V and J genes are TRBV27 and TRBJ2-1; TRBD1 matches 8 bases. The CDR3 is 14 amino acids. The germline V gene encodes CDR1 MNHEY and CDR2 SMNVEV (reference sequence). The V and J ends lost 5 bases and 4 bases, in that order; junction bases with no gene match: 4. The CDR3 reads CASSPWTGYNEQFF. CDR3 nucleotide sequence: TGTGCCAGCAGTCCGTGGACAGGGTACAATGAGCAGTTCTTC.

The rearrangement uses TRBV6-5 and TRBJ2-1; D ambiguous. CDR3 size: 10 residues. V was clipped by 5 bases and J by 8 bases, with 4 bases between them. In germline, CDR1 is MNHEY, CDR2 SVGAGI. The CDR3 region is CASSLDEQFF. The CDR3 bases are TGTGCCAGCAGTCTCGATGAGCAGTTCTTC.